These T cell receptor beta chains were read from a single sample in a study of cytomegalovirus exposure and HLA in healthy donors. Generated by immunoSEQ multiplex PCR, the TCRdb table keeps only in-frame clones and is missing some. The sample comprises some 150,000 clones, 70% to 80% of which are singletons, and about 1.3% rests with the top ten. Input material: PBMCs. The receptors come from a woman aged 45-65 years in good health and CMV-seronegative. Each CDR3 is given with its conserved first and last residue. A D gene is named only where the DNA matches it firmly. The listing skips clone size in some rows; elsewhere it reads once, few, many or a size class.

TRBV18	TRBD1	TRBJ2-2	-	TGTGCCAGCTCACCACAAATGAGACAGGGGGCTACCGGGGAGCTGTTTTTT	CASSPQMRQGATGELFF
TRBV28	-	TRBJ1-2	-	TGTGCCAGCAGTGCCAACAGGGTGGGTGGCTACACCTTC	CASSANRVGGYTF
TRBV10-3	TRBD1	TRBJ2-7	few	TGTGCCATCAGTGGGACAGGGCCCTACGAGCAGTACTTC	CAISGTGPYEQYF
TRBV5-1	-	TRBJ1-4	once	TGCGCCAGCAGCTTGCAGCGGGCGAGCGAAAAACTGTTTTTT	CASSLQRASEKLFF
TRBV9	-	TRBJ2-5	-	TGTGCCAGCAGCGTAGGCGGGGGCCGATTTTATGAGACCCAGTACTTC	CASSVGGGRFYETQYF
TRBV6-5	TRBD1	TRBJ2-7	few	TGTGCCAGCAGTTACTCGATTGCAGGGGGCAACGAGCAGTACTTC	CASSYSIAGGNEQYF
TRBV5-6	-	TRBJ2-3	-	TGTGCCAGCCACGTCCTAGGTAAAACTAGCACAGATACGCAGTATTTT	CASHVLGKTSTDTQYF
TRBV27	-	TRBJ2-7	medium-sized	TGTGCCAGCAGAAAAACTAGTCTGCCTCCCTACGAGCAGTACTTC	CASRKTSLPPYEQYF
TRBV7-2	-	TRBJ1-4	few	TGTGCCAGCAGCTCCAGCCGGGACATTGGTGAAAAACTGTTTTTT	CASSSSRDIGEKLFF
TRBV7-2	-	TRBJ1-6	-	TGTGCCAGCAGCTTAGGGAGAGGGTATAATTCACCCCTCCACTTT	CASSLGRGYNSPLHF
TRBV5-6	-	TRBJ1-2	few	TGTGCCAGCAGCTTGTACCGACAAACTGGCTACACCTTC	CASSLYRQTGYTF
TRBV5-1	TRBD2	TRBJ2-1	-	TGCGCCAGCAGCCGCCTCACTAGCGGGACCAATGAGCAGTTCTTC	CASSRLTSGTNEQFF
TRBV29-1	TRBD1	TRBJ2-2	-	TGCAGCGTTGTCCCTTTACCCGGGGACAGTCTGAACACCGGGGAGCTGTTTTTT	CSVVPLPGDSLNTGELFF
TRBV30	-	TRBJ1-2	-	TGTGCCTGGAGTGGACAGAGAGACTATGGCTACACCTTC	CAWSGQRDYGYTF
TRBV4-3	TRBD1	TRBJ1-1	few	TGCGCCAGCAGCCAAGGGACAGGGAGCACTGAAGCTTTCTTT	CASSQGTGSTEAFF
TRBV27	-	TRBJ2-3	-	TGTGCCAGCAGCCTCGACAGCTTACCGTCCTGGGATACGCAGTATTTT	CASSLDSLPSWDTQYF
TRBV4-1	TRBD1	TRBJ1-5	-	TGCGCCAGCGGCCCGGGACAGGGAATAATCAAACCCCAGCATTTT	CASGPGQGIIKPQHF
TRBV19	TRBD1	TRBJ1-5	once	TGTGCCAGTAGCCCGACAGGGGGAGGCAATCAGCCCCAGCATTTT	CASSPTGGGNQPQHF
TRBV7-9	-	TRBJ2-5	-	TGTGCCAGCAGTCCCACAGGGTTCCTTGAAGAGACCCAGTACTTC	CASSPTGFLEETQYF
TRBV18	TRBD1	TRBJ2-3	-	TGTGCCAGCTCACCACCCGGACAGGGGAGTGGCACAGATACGCAGTATTTT	CASSPPGQGSGTDTQYF
TRBV28	-	TRBJ1-2	once	TGTGCCAGCAGTAGGGACAACAGGAAGAGCAATCCAAGCAATGGCTACACCTTC	CASSRDNRKSNPSNGYTF
TRBV28	TRBD2	TRBJ2-4	-	TGTGCCAGCAGCTCCCCGGGACTAGCTTCTTTCGGCATTCAGTACTTC	CASSSPGLASFGIQYF
TRBV29-1	TRBD1	TRBJ2-3	-	TGCAGCGTTCCCGGGACAGGGTTTGGAGATACGCAGTATTTT	CSVPGTGFGDTQYF
TRBV7-9	TRBD1	TRBJ2-2	few	TGTGCCAGCAGGACAGGGAACGCCATGAACACCGGGGAGCTGTTTTTT	CASRTGNAMNTGELFF
TRBV12-5	-	TRBJ2-2	-	TGTGCTAGTGGTTTGGATCCAACCGGGGAGCTGTTTTTT	CASGLDPTGELFF
TRBV4-3	-	TRBJ2-2	-	TGCGCCAGCAGCCAAGCTCGTAACAGGAGGAACACCGGGGAGCTGTTTTTT	CASSQARNRRNTGELFF
TRBV6-4	TRBD1	TRBJ2-3	-	TGTGCCAGCAGTGATGGGACAGGGGTAGGTACGCAGTATTTT	CASSDGTGVGTQYF
TRBV18	TRBD1	TRBJ2-7	-	TGTGCCAGCTCACCTTTTAGGCCGGGACAGGGGGCTGGTTGGTACTTC	CASSPFRPGQGAGWYF
TRBV29-1	TRBD1	TRBJ2-2	-	TGCAGCGTTACGACAGGGGGGAGCACCGGGGAGCTGTTTTTT	CSVTTGGSTGELFF
TRBV9	TRBD1	TRBJ2-5	once	TGTGCCAGCAGCCCCGGGACAGCCCCTCAAGAGACCCAGTACTTC	CASSPGTAPQETQYF
TRBV10-2	TRBD1	TRBJ2-7	-	TGCGCCAGCGGCCGGGACAGCACCTACGAGCAGTACTTC	CASGRDSTYEQYF
TRBV11-2	TRBD1	TRBJ1-1	-	TGTGCCAGCAGCGCGGACAGGGTGAGAACTGAAGCTTTCTTT	CASSADRVRTEAFF
TRBV14	-	TRBJ2-1	few	TGTGCCAGCGGCCCTAGCAGCTCCTACAATGAGCAGTTCTTC	CASGPSSSYNEQFF
TRBV9	TRBD1	TRBJ1-2	-	TGTGCCAGCAGCGACCAGGGGGCGAACCCCCTAGGCTACACCTTC	CASSDQGANPLGYTF
TRBV5-1	TRBD1	TRBJ2-7	few	TGCGCCAGCAGCGTAACGGGACAGTCCTACGAGCAGTACTTC	CASSVTGQSYEQYF
TRBV25-1	-	TRBJ1-2	-	TGTGCCAGCAGTGCGGTTGGGAGGTATGGCTACACCTTC	CASSAVGRYGYTF
TRBV19	TRBD2	TRBJ2-7	few	TGTGCCAGTAGTATAACTCTAGCGGGACTCTACGAGCAGTACTTC	CASSITLAGLYEQYF
TRBV6-5	TRBD1	TRBJ1-1	-	TGTGCCAGCAGAGGAACAGGGGGGAATACTGAAGCTTTCTTT	CASRGTGGNTEAFF
TRBV7-6	TRBD1	TRBJ2-7	-	TGTGCCAGCAGCCCAGCGACAGGGATCTACGAGCAGTACTTC	CASSPATGIYEQYF
TRBV15	TRBD1	TRBJ2-1	-	TGTGCCACCAGCAAGGGACAGGGTACGGCTCGAAAGAGCTCCTACAATGAGCAGTTCTTC	CATSKGQGTARKSSYNEQFF
TRBV5-4	-	TRBJ1-1	few	TGTGCCAGCAGCAGCGGGGGCCCAAGGGCTGAAGCTTTCTTT	CASSSGGPRAEAFF